This TCR beta chain was captured in a study of CD8+ T cells in alopecia areata. The study's findings and limits: Under tofacitinib, numerous expanded lesional clonotypes remained detectable in scalp and blood.

It was cDNA, reverse transcribed from extracted RNA, that served as the sequencing template. The method was immunoSEQ multiplex PCR; TCRdb's version includes in-frame clones alone and lacks a portion of them. The repertoire holds 75,000 to 80,000 clones, with approximately 66% as singletons. Germline assignment: CDR1 LNHNV and CDR2 YYDKDF (reference sequence). This CDR3 is built from 17 residues. V trimming: 0 bases; J trimming: 4 bases; junction bases outside the gene matches: 10. The treatment here: oral pan-JAK inhibitor, 5-10 mg twice daily. This clone was detected only once. Its antigen is unidentified.

This sample comprised CD8+ T cells sorted from blood, obtained at week 24, from a patient treated with tofacitinib. The chain is built from TRBV15 and TRBJ2-5; 8 bases line up with TRBD2. The TCR was taken from a human donor with alopecia areata. The CDR3 DNA reads TGTGCCACCAGCAGAGATCTAGGTCTAGCGGGCCGAGAGACCCAGTACTTC. Amino acid sequence: CATSRDLGLAGRETQYF.